This T cell receptor (beta chain) was retrieved from a study of cytomegalovirus exposure and HLA in healthy donors. Whole-study results and caveats: The classifier, whose performance was assessed in both the original and validation cohorts, reportedly diagnosed cytomegalovirus status with high specificity and sensitivity. First-cohort TCR clusters were later found to tend to co-occur in the 90 to 150 validation repertoires.

Repertoires were generated with immunoSEQ multiplex PCR, while TCRdb's copy carries only in-frame clones and drops some. The data show under 85,000 clones, with around 93% seen just once and about 5.4% held by the top ten. The validation cohort, a group of more than 100 subjects, included the donors and was separate from the approximately 660-subject first cohort. Worth noting for this clone: Antigen: not known. Additional DNA sequences in this sample encode the identical CDR3.

V was trimmed by 0 bases and J by 2 bases, leaving 5 bases between them. In germline, CDR1 is SEHNR, CDR2 FQNEAQ (reference sequence). The CDR3 length is 14 residues. The chain recombines TRBV7-9 with TRBJ1-5; D remains ambiguous. The sequence came from a man aged 18 to 35 in good health and CMV-seropositive. The sequenced sample consisted of PBMCs. CDR3 nucleotides: TGTGCCAGCAGCTTAGCCGGGGGCAATCAGCCCCAGCATTTT. It encodes CASSLAGGNQPQHF.